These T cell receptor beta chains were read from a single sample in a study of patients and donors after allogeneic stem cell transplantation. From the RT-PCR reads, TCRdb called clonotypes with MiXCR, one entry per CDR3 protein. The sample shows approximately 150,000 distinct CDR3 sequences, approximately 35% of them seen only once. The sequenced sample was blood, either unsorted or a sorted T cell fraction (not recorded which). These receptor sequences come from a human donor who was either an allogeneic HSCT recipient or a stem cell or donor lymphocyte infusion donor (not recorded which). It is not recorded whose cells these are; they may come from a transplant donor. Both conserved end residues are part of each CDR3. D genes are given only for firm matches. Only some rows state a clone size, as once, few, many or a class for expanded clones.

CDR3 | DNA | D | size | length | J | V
CAWRQDRDRYEQYF | TGTGCCTGGAGGCAGGACCGGGACAGGTACGAGCAGTACTTC | TRBD1 | few | 14 | TRBJ2-7 | TRBV30
CASSSRTEDGYTF | TGTGCCAGCAGCTCCAGGACGGAAGATGGCTACACCTTC | . | few | 13 | TRBJ1-2 | TRBV12-3/TRBV12-4
CASSLEQHQPQHF | TGTGCCAGCAGCCTAGAACAACATCAGCCCCAGCATTTT | . | . | 13 | TRBJ1-5 | TRBV12-3/TRBV12-4
CASSHDGGAAETQYF | TGTGCCAGCAGCCATGACGGGGGCGCCGCGGAGACCCAGTACTTC | . | . | 15 | TRBJ2-5 | TRBV3-1
CASSVDSRGGTGELFF | TGTGCCAGCAGCGTAGATTCCCGGGGGGGCACCGGGGAGCTGTTTTTT | TRBD2 | . | 16 | TRBJ2-2 | TRBV9
CASSLATAEPKETQYF | TGTGCCAGCAGCTTAGCCACAGCTGAACCCAAAGAGACCCAGTACTTC | . | . | 16 | TRBJ2-5 | TRBV7-2
CASSQIRTGARGEQFF | TGCGCCAGCAGCCAGATTAGGACAGGGGCGCGAGGGGAGCAGTTCTTC | TRBD1 | . | 16 | TRBJ2-1 | TRBV4-3
CASSPDRNSEKLFF | TGTGCCAGCAGCCCGGACAGAAACTCGGAAAAACTGTTTTTT | . | . | 14 | TRBJ1-4 | TRBV7-9
CASSPYDIATDTQYF | TGTGCCAGCAGCCCCTACGATATAGCCACAGATACGCAGTATTTT | . | once | 15 | TRBJ2-3 | TRBV12-3/TRBV12-4
CASSSQGAGEKLFF | TGTGCCAGCAGCTCACAGGGGGCTGGGGAAAAACTGTTTTTT | TRBD1 | few | 14 | TRBJ1-4 | TRBV7-2
CASSASGTVLSGNTIYF | TGTGCCAGCAGCGCATCCGGGACAGTTCTCTCTGGAAACACCATATATTTT | TRBD1 | few | 17 | TRBJ1-3 | TRBV5-5
CASAEGRGRRNTEAFF | TGCGCCAGCGCAGAGGGCAGGGGTAGGAGGAACACTGAAGCTTTCTTT | . | . | 16 | TRBJ1-1 | TRBV5-1
CASSVLQGSGELFF | TGTGCCAGCAGCGTCCTACAGGGTTCCGGGGAGCTGTTTTTT | . | few | 14 | TRBJ2-2 | TRBV9
CSAGNRVKDTQYF | TGCAGTGCTGGAAACAGGGTTAAAGATACGCAGTATTTT | . | . | 13 | TRBJ2-3 | TRBV20-1
CSARQKVAGNSPLHF | TGCAGTGCTAGACAGAAGGTTGCGGGTAATTCACCCCTCCACTTT | . | few | 15 | TRBJ1-6 | TRBV20-1
CASSLALDGGNEQFF | TGTGCCAGCAGCTTAGCGCTAGACGGGGGTAATGAGCAGTTCTTC | . | few | 15 | TRBJ2-1 | TRBV7-6
CASSPPRLALHF | TGTGCCAGCAGCCCCCCCCGGTTGGCCCTCCACTTT | . | . | 12 | TRBJ1-6 | TRBV7-2
CSARDRRTGAQLFF | TGCAGTGCTAGAGATCGAAGGACAGGGGCACAACTGTTTTTT | TRBD1 | few | 14 | TRBJ1-4 | TRBV20-1
CASSLFDQPQHF | TGTGCCAGCTCCTTGTTCGATCAGCCCCAGCATTTT | . | once | 12 | TRBJ1-5 | TRBV5-6
CAISEGQEGVTDTQYF | TGTGCCATCAGTGAGGGGCAAGAGGGCGTCACAGATACGCAGTATTTT | . | . | 16 | TRBJ2-3 | TRBV10-3
CSVERTGSTDTQYF | TGCAGCGTTGAAAGGACAGGAAGCACAGATACGCAGTATTTT | TRBD1 | . | 14 | TRBJ2-3 | TRBV29-1
CASSELDTQYF | TGTGCCAGCAGTGAGTTAGATACGCAGTATTTT | . | . | 11 | TRBJ2-3 | TRBV27
CASSEHRNGGYTF | TGTGCCAGCAGTGAACATAGGAATGGGGGCTACACCTTC | . | few | 13 | TRBJ1-2 | TRBV25-1
CSARFDEQYF | TGCAGTGCTAGATTTGACGAGCAGTACTTC | . | few | 10 | TRBJ2-7 | TRBV20-1
CASSYSGPGYEAGRQESQYF | TGTGCCAGCAGTTACTCGGGCCCTGGTTATGAGGCGGGGCGACAAGAGAGCCAGTACTTC | . | . | 20 | TRBJ2-5 | TRBV6-6
CASRALGSPHNEQFF | TGTGCCAGCAGAGCCCTGGGGTCCCCACACAATGAGCAGTTCTTC | . | . | 15 | TRBJ2-1 | TRBV11-2
CASTPEGEGNQPQHF | TGTGCCAGCACCCCCGAAGGCGAAGGTAATCAGCCCCAGCATTTT | . | . | 15 | TRBJ1-5 | TRBV12-3/TRBV12-4
CASSLVLPAGEQFF | TGTGCCAGCAGCTTGGTTCTCCCGGCTGGAGAGCAGTTCTTC | . | few | 14 | TRBJ2-1 | TRBV5-4
CASSQDNVAHSREQYF | TGCGCCAGCAGCCAAGACAATGTTGCTCATTCCCGCGAGCAGTACTTC | . | . | 16 | TRBJ2-7 | TRBV4-3
CASSLDQGQSNYGYTF | TGTGCCAGCAGCTTAGACCAGGGACAGTCTAACTATGGCTACACCTTC | TRBD1 | few | 16 | TRBJ1-2 | TRBV13
CAILSSGNTIYF | TGTGCCATCTTAAGCTCTGGAAACACCATATATTTT | . | few | 12 | TRBJ1-3 | TRBV10-3
CATSRGGTEDQPQHF | TGTGCCACCAGTCGAGGGGGGACAGAAGATCAGCCCCAGCATTTT | TRBD1 | few | 15 | TRBJ1-5 | TRBV24-1
CASSLWASGVNEQFF | TGTGCCAGCAGCCTCTGGGCTAGCGGGGTAAATGAGCAGTTCTTC | TRBD2 | . | 15 | TRBJ2-1 | TRBV7-3
CASSFPDTQYF | TGTGCCAGCAGTTTTCCGGATACGCAGTATTTT | . | few | 11 | TRBJ2-3 | TRBV12-3/TRBV12-4
CASSLRSPFVISPLHF | TGTGCCAGCAGTTTAAGGAGTCCCTTTGTAATTTCACCCCTCCACTTT | . | . | 16 | TRBJ1-6 | TRBV12-3/TRBV12-4
CASLPSSGVPTDTQYF | TGTGCCAGCTTACCGTCCAGCGGGGTCCCCACAGATACGCAGTATTTT | TRBD2 | . | 16 | TRBJ2-3 | TRBV18
CSTTSTVNEKLFF | TGCAGTACGACCTCCACGGTTAATGAAAAACTGTTTTTT | . | . | 13 | TRBJ1-4 | TRBV20-1
CASSHQSGQGYTEAFF | TGTGCCAGCAGCCATCAATCTGGACAGGGCTACACTGAAGCTTTCTTT | TRBD1 | . | 16 | TRBJ1-1 | TRBV7-6
CSATTWGAGSNQPQHF | TGCAGTGCTACCACGTGGGGGGCAGGAAGCAATCAGCCCCAGCATTTT | . | . | 16 | TRBJ1-5 | TRBV20-1
CASSLAGGGHPSYEQYF | TGTGCCAGCAGCTTGGCAGGGGGCGGACACCCCTCCTACGAGCAGTACTTC | TRBD1 | . | 17 | TRBJ2-7 | TRBV7-6
CASNLLGTGPRAFF | TGTGCCAGCAACCTCCTAGGGACAGGGCCCCGAGCTTTCTTT | TRBD1 | . | 14 | TRBJ1-1 | TRBV12-3/TRBV12-4
CASRAVPAVMTQYF | TGTGCCAGCAGGGCCGTACCAGCGGTCATGACCCAGTACTTC | . | few | 14 | TRBJ2-5 | TRBV2
CSARDHWGEAEAFF | TGCAGTGCTAGAGATCACTGGGGAGAGGCTGAAGCTTTCTTT | . | . | 14 | TRBJ1-1 | TRBV20-1
CAISDPGSTNEKLFF | TGTGCCATCAGTGACCCAGGATCCACTAATGAAAAACTGTTTTTT | . | . | 15 | TRBJ1-4 | TRBV10-3
CSASRVGNQPQHF | TGCAGTGCTTCCCGGGTAGGCAATCAGCCCCAGCATTTT | . | . | 13 | TRBJ1-5 | TRBV20-1
CSAMNTEAFF | TGCAGTGCTATGAACACTGAAGCTTTCTTT | . | few | 10 | TRBJ1-1 | TRBV20-1
CASSTEVTYEQYF | TGTGCCAGCAGCACAGAGGTCACCTACGAGCAGTACTTC | . | . | 13 | TRBJ2-7 | TRBV5-5
CASSVAGATNEKLFF | TGTGCCAGCAGCGTAGCCGGAGCAACTAATGAAAAACTGTTTTTT | . | many | 15 | TRBJ1-4 | TRBV9